This T cell receptor (beta chain) was captured in a study of T-cell memory formation after mild COVID-19. Study results and limitations: Mainly in CM and EM were contracting CD4+ clones; CD8+ were in EMRA. Contracting clones from day 15 to 85 showed balanced CD4/CD8; later expanders favored CD4+.

About this clonotype: Its cognate antigen is unknown.

TCRdb analysed the 5' RACE reads with MiXCR anew, one entry per CDR3 protein. This sample has hundreds of thousands of distinct CDR3 sequences, with under 20% found just once. The CDR3 has 15 amino acids. Germline V gives CDR1 DFQATT, CDR2 SNEGSKA (reference sequence). Trimming pared 2 bases from V and 0 bases from J, leaving 10 bases between. The gene calls are TRBV20-1 and TRBJ2-2; D is ambiguous. The clonotype comes from a young man who had mild COVID-19 (a few samples of this study predate the infection). Cell type and time point are not known. Sequencing was done on a sample of PBMCs or a T cell subset sorted from them (not recorded which). CDR3 in DNA: TGCAGTGCTAGACAAGGACGTACGAACACCGGGGAGCTGTTTTTT. Its protein is CSARQGRTNTGELFF.